This T cell receptor beta chain derives from a study of human T cells and chemical hapten exposure. Study-level background: Patients were mainly female, each with alopecia areata, totalis or universalis. Small differences in pooled library volume mainly drove the variation in TCR yields per sample. General study findings and limits: With DPC sensitization, TCRs exceeding 1 in 1000 frequency showed no change.

The CDR3 consists of 14 residues. Germline values: CDR1 SGHVS, CDR2 FNYEAQ. Deletions cut 0 bases from V and 4 bases from J, with 6 bases between. The time point here: patch test 2, 6 weeks after DPC sensitization. Treatment meaning: therapeutic diphenylcyclopropenone sensitization with weekly scalp DPC. The study's library attached unique molecular identifiers to single cDNA molecules. TCRdb redid the calling of the RACE reads with MiXCR, one entry per CDR3 protein. The repertoire has some 80,000 distinct CDR3 sequences, approximately 10% of them found once; the top ten carry roughly 1.5%. This clonotype was observed at least ten times. Its antigen is still unknown.

The TCR was taken from a man between 18 and 29 years old with alopecia areata. Some clones in this sample may be carry-over from other donors' samples. This specimen was whole blood, taken in connection with sensitization to the hapten diphenylcyclopropenone (DPC). V and J are TRBV7-6 and TRBJ2-2; weak D call: TRBD2 (5 bases). The DNA of the CDR3 is TGTGCCAGCAGCTTAGCGGGGAGCACCGGGGAGCTGTTTTTT. This encodes CASSLAGSTGELFF.